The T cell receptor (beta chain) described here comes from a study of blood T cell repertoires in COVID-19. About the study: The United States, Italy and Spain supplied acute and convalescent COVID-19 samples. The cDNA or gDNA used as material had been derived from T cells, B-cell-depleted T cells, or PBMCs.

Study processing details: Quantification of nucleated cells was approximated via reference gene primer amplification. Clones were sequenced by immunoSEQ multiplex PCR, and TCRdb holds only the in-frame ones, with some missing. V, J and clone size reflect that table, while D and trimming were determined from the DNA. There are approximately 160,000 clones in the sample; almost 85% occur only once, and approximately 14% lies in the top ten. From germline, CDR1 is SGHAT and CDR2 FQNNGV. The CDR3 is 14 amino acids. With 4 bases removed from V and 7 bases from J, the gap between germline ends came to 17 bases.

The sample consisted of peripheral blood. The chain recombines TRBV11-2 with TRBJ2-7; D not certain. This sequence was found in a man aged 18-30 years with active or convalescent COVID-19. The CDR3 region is CASSSTRGTWEQYF. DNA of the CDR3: TGTGCCAGCAGCTCGACCCGCGGTACTTGGGAGCAGTACTTC.